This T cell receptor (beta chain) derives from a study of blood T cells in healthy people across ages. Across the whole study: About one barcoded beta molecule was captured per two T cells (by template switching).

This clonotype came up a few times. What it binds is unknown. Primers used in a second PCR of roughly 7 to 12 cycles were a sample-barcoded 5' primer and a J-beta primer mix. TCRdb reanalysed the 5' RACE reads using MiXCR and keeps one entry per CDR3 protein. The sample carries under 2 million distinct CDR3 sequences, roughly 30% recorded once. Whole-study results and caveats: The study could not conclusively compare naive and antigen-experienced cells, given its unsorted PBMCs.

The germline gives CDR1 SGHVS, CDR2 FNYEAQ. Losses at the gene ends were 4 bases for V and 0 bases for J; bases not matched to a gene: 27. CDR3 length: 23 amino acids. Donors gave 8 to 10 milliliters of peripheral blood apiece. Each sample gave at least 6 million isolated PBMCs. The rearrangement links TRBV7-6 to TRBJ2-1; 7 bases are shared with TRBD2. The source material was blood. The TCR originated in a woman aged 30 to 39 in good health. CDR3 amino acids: CASSSPGERGDPNLLSSYNEQFF. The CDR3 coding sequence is TGTGCCAGCAGCTCCCCCGGGGAGCGGGGCGACCCGAACCTATTAAGCTCCTACAATGAGCAGTTCTTC.